This T cell receptor beta chain was obtained from a study of T cell repertoires in ileal Crohn's disease. The overall study: Biopsies of inflamed ileum from the surgical specimen form M0 samples.

Documented time point: inflamed ileum from the surgical specimen. This CDR3 spans 14 amino acids. As regards this clone: The antigen is unknown.

Sequencing used immunoSEQ multiplex PCR; TCRdb keeps in-frame clones, though not all of them. The data show roughly 4,400 clones, around four fifths seen once. Study-wide results and limits: Active smokers at surgery had more clonal expansions than non-smokers.

The chain uses TRBV21-1 and TRBJ1-2. TRBV21-1 is designated a pseudogene. Material: ileal tissue. The TCR comes from an adult with Crohn's disease. CDR3 protein: CASSPRDRSLGYTF. Written as DNA, the CDR3 is TGTGCCAGCAGCCCCCGAGACCGTTCCCTAGGCTACACCTTC.